This T cell receptor (beta chain) was identified during a study of human T cells and chemical hapten exposure. Whole-study results and caveats: Once DPC sensitization occurred, TCRs above 1 in 1000 frequency showed no change. Positively correlated with patch test score were the counts of PT1 expanded TCRs.

For this clonotype: Antigen specificity is unknown.

How the authors handled the data: Samples contained a median of roughly 93,000 TCRs, with a range of 23,224 to 690,600. TCRdb recomputed calls from the RACE reads with MiXCR, one row per CDR3 protein. The V and J calls reflect TCRdb's pipeline rather than the authors' work. The repertoire holds about 97,000 distinct CDR3 sequences, roughly a quarter seen once, with 10% in the top ten. V lost 4 bases and J 0 bases, leaving 10 bases between the germline ends. The CDR3 has 16 residues. The time point was: patch test 3, about 24 weeks after DPC sensitization. Treatment in this sample: therapeutic diphenylcyclopropenone sensitization with weekly scalp DPC. Samples of blood were obtained prior to the application of each patch test.

This chain joins TRBV12-3 or TRBV12-4 and TRBJ2-6, with a possible D match to TRBD2 (6 bases). The receptor was derived from a man between 35 and 55 years old with alopecia areata. Some clones in this sample may be carry-over from other donors' samples. The source was whole blood, collected in connection with sensitization to the hapten diphenylcyclopropenone (DPC). DNA for the CDR3: TGTGCCAGCAGTTCCTCCGGGGGCTCTGGGGCCAACGTCCTGACTTTC. Protein sequence: CASSSSGGSGANVLTF.